One TCR beta chain is described in this entry. The V gene end was trimmed by 0 bases and the J gene end by 4 bases; junction bases not matched to a gene: 8. The CDR3 contains 17 residues. Per germline, CDR1 KGHSY and CDR2 FQNENV. These data originate in a study of blood T cell repertoires in COVID-19. Assay used: immunoSEQ multiplex PCR; TCRdb lists only in-frame clones, some missing. The table records roughly 220,000 clones, roughly four fifths of them present only once. Input material: PBMCs or T cells enriched from blood (not recorded which). The J gene is TRBJ1-4, the V gene TRBV16; 7 nucleotides align to TRBD1. The receptor's source is a man in his forties who had recovered from COVID-19. The CDR3 loop is CASSQSRRGLGNEKLFF. CDR3 DNA: TGTGCCAGCAGCCAATCAAGGAGGGGGCTGGGTAATGAAAAACTGTTTTTT.